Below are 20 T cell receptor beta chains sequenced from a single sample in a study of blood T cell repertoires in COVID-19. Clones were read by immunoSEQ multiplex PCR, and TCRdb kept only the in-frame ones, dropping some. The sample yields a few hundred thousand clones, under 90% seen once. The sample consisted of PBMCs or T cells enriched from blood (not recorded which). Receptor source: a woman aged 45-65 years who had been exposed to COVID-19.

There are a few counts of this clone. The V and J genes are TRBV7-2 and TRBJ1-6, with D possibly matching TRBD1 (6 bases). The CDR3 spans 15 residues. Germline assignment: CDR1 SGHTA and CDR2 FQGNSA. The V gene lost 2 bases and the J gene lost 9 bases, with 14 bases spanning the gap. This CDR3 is CASSLKYREFSPLHF. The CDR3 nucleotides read TGTGCCAGCAGCTTAAAGTACAGGGAGTTTTCACCCCTCCACTTT. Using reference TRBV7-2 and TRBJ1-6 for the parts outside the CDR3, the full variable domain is GAGVSQSPSNKVTEKGKDVELRCDPISGHTALYWYRQSLGQGLEFLIYFQGNSAPDKSGLPSDRFSAERTGGSVSTLTIQRTQQEDSAVYLCASSLKYREFSPLHFGNGTRLTVT.

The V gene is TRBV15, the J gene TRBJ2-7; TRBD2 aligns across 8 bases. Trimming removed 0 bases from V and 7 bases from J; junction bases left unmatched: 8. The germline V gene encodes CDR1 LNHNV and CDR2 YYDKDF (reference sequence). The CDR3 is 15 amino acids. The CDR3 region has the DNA TGTGCCACCAGCAGAGAACCCGGGGGGGCGGGGGAGCAGTACTTC. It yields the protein CATSREPGGAGEQYF.

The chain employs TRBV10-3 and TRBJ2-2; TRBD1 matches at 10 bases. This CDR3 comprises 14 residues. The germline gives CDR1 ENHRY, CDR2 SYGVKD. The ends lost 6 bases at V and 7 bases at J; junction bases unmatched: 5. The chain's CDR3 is CAIRGTGVDGELFF. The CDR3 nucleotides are TGTGCCATCAGGGGGACAGGGGTGGACGGGGAGCTGTTTTTT.

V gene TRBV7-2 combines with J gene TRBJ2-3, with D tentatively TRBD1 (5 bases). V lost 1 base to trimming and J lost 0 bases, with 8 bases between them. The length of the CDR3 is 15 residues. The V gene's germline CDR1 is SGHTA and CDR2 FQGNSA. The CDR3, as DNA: TGTGCCAGCAGCTTAGTAGGGGTGAGCACAGATACGCAGTATTTT. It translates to CASSLVGVSTDTQYF.

The CDR3 sequence: CASSITGAYEQYF. The CDR3 nucleotides are TGTGCCAGTAGTATCACAGGGGCCTACGAGCAGTACTTC. V and J are TRBV19 and TRBJ2-7; 7 nucleotides align to TRBD1. V trimming: 3 bases; J trimming: 2 bases; junction bases outside the gene matches: 1. Per germline, CDR1 LNHDA and CDR2 SQIVND (reference sequence). CDR3 length: 13 amino acids.

CDR3 loop: CASSQIRGALDTQYF. The CDR3 nucleotides are TGTGCCAGCAGCCAAATTCGGGGGGCATTAGATACGCAGTATTTT. The genes are TRBV14 and TRBJ2-3; possibly TRBD2 for D (7 bases). This CDR3 is 15 amino acids long. V lost 2 bases and J 5 bases, leaving 14 bases between the germline ends. From germline, CDR1 is SGHDN and CDR2 FVKESK.

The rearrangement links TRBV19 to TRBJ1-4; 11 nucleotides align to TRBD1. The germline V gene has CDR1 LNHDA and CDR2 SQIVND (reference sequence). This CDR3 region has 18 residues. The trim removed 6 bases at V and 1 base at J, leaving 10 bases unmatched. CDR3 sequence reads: CASSIWTGGVGTNEKLFF. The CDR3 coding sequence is TGTGCCAGTAGCATTTGGACAGGGGGCGTTGGAACTAATGAAAAACTGTTTTTT.

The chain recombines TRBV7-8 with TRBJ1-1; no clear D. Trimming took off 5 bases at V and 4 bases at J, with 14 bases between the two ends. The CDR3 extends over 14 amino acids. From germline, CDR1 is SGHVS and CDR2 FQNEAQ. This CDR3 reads CASSPRRVGTEAFF. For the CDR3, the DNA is TGTGCCAGCAGCCCGAGGAGGGTGGGCACTGAAGCTTTCTTT.

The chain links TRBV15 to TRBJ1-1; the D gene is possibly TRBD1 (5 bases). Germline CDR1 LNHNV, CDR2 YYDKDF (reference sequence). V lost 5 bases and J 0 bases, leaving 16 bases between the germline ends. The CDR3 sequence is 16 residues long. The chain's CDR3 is CATSPQGSSMNTEAFF. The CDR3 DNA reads TGTGCCACCAGCCCCCAGGGAAGCAGCATGAACACTGAAGCTTTCTTT. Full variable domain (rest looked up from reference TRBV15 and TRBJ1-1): DAMVIQNPRYQVTQFGKPVTLSCSQTLNHNVMYWYQQKSSQAPKLLFHYYDKDFNNEADTPDNFQSRRPNTSFCFLDIRSPGLGDTAMYLCATSPQGSSMNTEAFFGQGTRLTVV.

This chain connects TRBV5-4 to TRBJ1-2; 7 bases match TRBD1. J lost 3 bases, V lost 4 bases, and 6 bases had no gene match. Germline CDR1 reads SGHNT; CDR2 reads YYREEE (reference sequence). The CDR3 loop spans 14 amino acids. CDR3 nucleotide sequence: TGTGCCAGCAGCACGCCGACAGGGTACTATGGCTACACCTTC. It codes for CASSTPTGYYGYTF.

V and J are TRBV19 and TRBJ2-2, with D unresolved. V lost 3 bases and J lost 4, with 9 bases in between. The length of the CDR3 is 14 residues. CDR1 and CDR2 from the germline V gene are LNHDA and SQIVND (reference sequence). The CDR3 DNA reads TGTGCCAGTAGTATTATGTTCCTCACCGGGGAGCTGTTTTTT. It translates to CASSIMFLTGELFF. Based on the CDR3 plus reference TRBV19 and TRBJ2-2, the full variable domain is DGGITQSPKYLFRKEGQNVTLSCEQNLNHDAMYWYRQDPGQGLRLIYYSQIVNDFQKGDIAEGYSVSREKKESFPLTVTSAQKNPTAFYLCASSIMFLTGELFFGEGSRLTVL.

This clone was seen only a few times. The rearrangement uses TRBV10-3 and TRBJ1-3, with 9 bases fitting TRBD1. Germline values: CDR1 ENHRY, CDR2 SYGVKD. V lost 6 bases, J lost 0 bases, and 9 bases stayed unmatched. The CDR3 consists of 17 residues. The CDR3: CAIRPGTGPTSGNTIYF. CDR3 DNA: TGTGCCATCAGACCCGGGACAGGGCCTACCTCTGGAAACACCATATATTTT.

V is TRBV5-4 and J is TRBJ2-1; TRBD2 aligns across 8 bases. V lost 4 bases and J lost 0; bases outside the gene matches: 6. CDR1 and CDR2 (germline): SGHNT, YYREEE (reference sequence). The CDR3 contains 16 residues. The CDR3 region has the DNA TGTGCCAGCAGCCCCGCGACTAGCGTCTCCTACAATGAGCAGTTCTTC. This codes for CASSPATSVSYNEQFF.

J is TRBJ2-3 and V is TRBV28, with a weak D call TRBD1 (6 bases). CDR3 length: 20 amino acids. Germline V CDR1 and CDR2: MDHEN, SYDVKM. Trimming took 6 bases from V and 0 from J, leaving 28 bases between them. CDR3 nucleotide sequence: TGTGCCAGCAGCCTAATCGCGTCCCTCGGGGACACAGGGAGCACAGATACGCAGTATTTT. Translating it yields CASSLIASLGDTGSTDTQYF.

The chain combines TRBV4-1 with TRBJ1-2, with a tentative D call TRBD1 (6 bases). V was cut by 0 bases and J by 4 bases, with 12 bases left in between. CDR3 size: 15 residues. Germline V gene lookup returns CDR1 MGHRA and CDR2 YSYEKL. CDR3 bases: TGCGCCAGCAGCCAAGATCCCCCAGGGGTCTATGGCTACACCTTC. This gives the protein CASSQDPPGVYGYTF.

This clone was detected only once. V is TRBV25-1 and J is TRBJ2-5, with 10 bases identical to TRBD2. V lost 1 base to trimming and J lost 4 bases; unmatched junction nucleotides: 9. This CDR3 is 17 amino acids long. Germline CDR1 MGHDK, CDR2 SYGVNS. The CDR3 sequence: CASSEFGVAGGIETQYF. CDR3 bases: TGTGCCAGCAGTGAATTCGGGGTAGCGGGGGGTATAGAGACCCAGTACTTC.

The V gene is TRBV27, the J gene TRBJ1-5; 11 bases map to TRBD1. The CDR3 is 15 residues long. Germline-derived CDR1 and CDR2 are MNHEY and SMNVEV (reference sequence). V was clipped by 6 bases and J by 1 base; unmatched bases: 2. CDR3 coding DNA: TGTGCCAGCAGGGACAGGGGGCGAAGCAATCAGCCCCAGCATTTT. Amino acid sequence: CASRDRGRSNQPQHF.

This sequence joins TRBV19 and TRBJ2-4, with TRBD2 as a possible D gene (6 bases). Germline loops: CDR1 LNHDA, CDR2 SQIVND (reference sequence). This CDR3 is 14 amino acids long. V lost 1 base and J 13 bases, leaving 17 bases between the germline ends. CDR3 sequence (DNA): TGTGCCAGTAGTATAGGATTCGGGGGACCTATACAGTACTTC. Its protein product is CASSIGFGGPIQYF.

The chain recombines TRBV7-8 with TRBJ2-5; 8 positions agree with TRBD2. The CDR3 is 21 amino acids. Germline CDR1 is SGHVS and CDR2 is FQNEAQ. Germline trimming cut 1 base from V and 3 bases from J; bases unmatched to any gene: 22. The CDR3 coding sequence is TGTGCCAGCAGCTTAGTTGTGGCGGGACGGCGGGGGGTCCAGCTGGAAGAGACCCAGTACTTC. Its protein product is CASSLVVAGRRGVQLEETQYF.

In nucleotides, the CDR3 is TGCGCCAGCAGCTTGGTCGGGACAGGGAGTGGCCTGCAGTATTTT. Translated: CASSLVGTGSGLQYF. The V gene is TRBV5-1, the J gene TRBJ2-3; the match to TRBD1 covers 9 bases. Germline V gene sequence: CDR1 SGHRS, CDR2 YFSETQ. This CDR3 comprises 15 residues. V was pared by 0 bases and J by 11 bases, with 10 bases of the junction left unmatched.